This T cell receptor beta chain was captured by sequencing in a study of cytomegalovirus exposure and HLA in healthy donors. Findings and limits, study-wide: Reports described diagnosis of cytomegalovirus status by the classifier as highly specific and sensitive. Rarity held for most TCR sequences, but there were some public TCRs that occurred in many donors. Productive status was seen about 87% or about 30% of the time for most TCR beta V segments in an earlier analysis. TCR beta chains numbering 164 were designated cytomegalovirus-associated.

Primers: 60 Vbeta forward and 13 Jbeta reverse. Repertoires were generated with immunoSEQ multiplex PCR, while TCRdb's copy carries only in-frame clones and drops some. The top ten hold approximately 1.9% of the sample, which has approximately 220,000 clones, 65% to 75% seen once. The CDR3 runs 16 residues. The junction had 17 bases not matched to a gene; V was cut back by 10 bases and J by 6 bases. CDR1 and CDR2 (germline): LNHDA, SQIVND (reference sequence). This clone came up once. Its antigen is currently unknown. This clonotype was sampled from a woman younger than 45 in good health and CMV-seronegative. Sequenced input: PBMCs. The chain joins TRBV19 to TRBJ1-2; 10 nucleotides agree with TRBD1. CDR3 nucleotides: TGTGCCACCATGTCCCGGGACAGGGGACTGTGGGATGGCTACACCTTC. This codes for CATMSRDRGLWDGYTF.